This entry concerns a single T cell receptor (beta chain). Its antigen remains unidentified. There are 16 residues in the CDR3. Per the germline V gene, CDR1 is SGHNT and CDR2 is YENEEA. The V and J ends lost 3 bases and 4 bases respectively, with 18 bases between them. Both 60 Vbeta primers and 13 Jbeta primers went into the PCR. Repertoires were generated with immunoSEQ multiplex PCR, while TCRdb's copy carries only in-frame clones and drops some. Found here are about 130,000 clones, more than 65% of them singletons; the top ten hold 3.5% to 4.5%. This specimen comes from a study of cytomegalovirus exposure and HLA in healthy donors. General study points: The study put some 150 TCR beta chains on its list as cytomegalovirus-associated. Links to common viral pathogens appeared, in a later analysis, for several of the most significant clusters.

The gene calls are TRBV11-3 and TRBJ1-2; D is unclear. The sequencing input was PBMCs. The origin of this receptor is a man between 18 and 35 years old in good health and CMV-seropositive. CDR3: CASSFTLKTSTYGYTF. The CDR3 DNA is TGTGCCAGCAGCTTCACCCTGAAAACATCAACCTATGGCTACACCTTC.